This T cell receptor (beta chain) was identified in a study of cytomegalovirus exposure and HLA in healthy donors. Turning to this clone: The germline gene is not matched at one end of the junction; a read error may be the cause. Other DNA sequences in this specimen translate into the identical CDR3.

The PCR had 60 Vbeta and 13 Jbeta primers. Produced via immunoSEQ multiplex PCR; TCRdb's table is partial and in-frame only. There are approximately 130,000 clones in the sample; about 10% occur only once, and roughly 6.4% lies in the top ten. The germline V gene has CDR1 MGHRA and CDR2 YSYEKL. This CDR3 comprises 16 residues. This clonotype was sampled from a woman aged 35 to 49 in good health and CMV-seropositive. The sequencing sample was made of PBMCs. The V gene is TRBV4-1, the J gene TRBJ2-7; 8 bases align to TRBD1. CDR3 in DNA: TGCGCCAGCAGCCAAGTTCTCGGACAGGGAGGCTACGAGCAGTACTTT. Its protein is CASSQVLGQGGYEQYF.